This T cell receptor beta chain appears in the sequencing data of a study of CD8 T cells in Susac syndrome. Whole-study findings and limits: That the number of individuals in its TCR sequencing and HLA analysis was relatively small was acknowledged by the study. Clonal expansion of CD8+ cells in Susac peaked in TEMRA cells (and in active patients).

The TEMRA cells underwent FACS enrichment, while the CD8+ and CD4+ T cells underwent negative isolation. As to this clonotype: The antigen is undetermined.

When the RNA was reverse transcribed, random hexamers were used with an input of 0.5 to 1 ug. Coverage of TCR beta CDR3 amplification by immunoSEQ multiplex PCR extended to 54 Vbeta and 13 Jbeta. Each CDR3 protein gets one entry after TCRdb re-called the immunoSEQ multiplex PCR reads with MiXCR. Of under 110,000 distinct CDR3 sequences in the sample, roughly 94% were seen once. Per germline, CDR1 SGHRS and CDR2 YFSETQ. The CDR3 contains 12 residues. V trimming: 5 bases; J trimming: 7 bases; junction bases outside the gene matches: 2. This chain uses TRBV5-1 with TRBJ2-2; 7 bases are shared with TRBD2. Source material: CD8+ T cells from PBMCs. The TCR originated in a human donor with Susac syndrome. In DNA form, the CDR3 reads TGCGCCAGCAGATGGGAGGGCGGGGAGCTGTTTTTT. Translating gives CASRWEGGELFF.